This TCR beta chain comes out of a study of OX40 agonist ivuxolimab in advanced cancers. About the study: People who had prior anti-PD-1, anti-PD-L1 or anti-CTLA-4 therapy could take part, and under 45% had some.

Whole-study results and caveats: Within 6 weeks, CD4+ and CD8+ blood T cells expanded clonally at 0.1 to 3.0 mg/kg. Normalized T-cell clonal expansion was also low in a subset of nonresponders.

As concerns this clone: What it binds is unknown.

Libraries were prepared by immunoSEQ multiplex PCR; TCRdb keeps only in-frame clonotypes and omits some of them. Of approximately 30,000 clones detected, 85% appear once; the ten largest clones hold approximately 26%. Enrollment shut out patients with autoimmune disease history or systemic immunosuppression. The receptor comes from an adult with an advanced solid tumor such as melanoma, head and neck, liver or kidney cancer. This sample comprised CD4+ or CD8+ T cells sorted from blood, obtained in a trial of the OX40 agonist ivuxolimab.

Here the CDR3 reads CASSFVKYEQYF. CDR3 DNA: TGTGCCAGCAGCTTTGTGAAATACGAGCAGTACTTC. The chain links TRBV11-2 to TRBJ2-7; D unresolved. Looked up from germline, CDR1 is SGHAT and CDR2 is FQNNGV. The V end was cut by 3 bases, the J end by 4 bases, with 7 bases between. The CDR3 runs to 12 residues.